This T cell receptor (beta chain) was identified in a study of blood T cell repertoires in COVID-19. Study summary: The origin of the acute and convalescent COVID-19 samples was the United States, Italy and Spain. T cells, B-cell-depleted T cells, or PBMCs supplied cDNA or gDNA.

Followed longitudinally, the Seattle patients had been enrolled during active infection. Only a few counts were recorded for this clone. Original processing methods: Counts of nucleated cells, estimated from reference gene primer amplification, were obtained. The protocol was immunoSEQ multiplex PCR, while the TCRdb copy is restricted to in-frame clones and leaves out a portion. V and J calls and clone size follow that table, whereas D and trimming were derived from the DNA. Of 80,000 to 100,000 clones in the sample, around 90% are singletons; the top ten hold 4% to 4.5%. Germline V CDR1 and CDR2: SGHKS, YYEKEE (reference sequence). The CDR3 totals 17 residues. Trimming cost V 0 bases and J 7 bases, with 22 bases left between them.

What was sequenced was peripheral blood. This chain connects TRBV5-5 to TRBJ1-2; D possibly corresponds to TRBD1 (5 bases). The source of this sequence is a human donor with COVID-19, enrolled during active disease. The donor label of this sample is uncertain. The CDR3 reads CASSLEQARTASSGYTF. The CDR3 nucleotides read TGTGCCAGCAGCTTGGAACAGGCCCGCACGGCTTCTAGTGGCTACACCTTC.